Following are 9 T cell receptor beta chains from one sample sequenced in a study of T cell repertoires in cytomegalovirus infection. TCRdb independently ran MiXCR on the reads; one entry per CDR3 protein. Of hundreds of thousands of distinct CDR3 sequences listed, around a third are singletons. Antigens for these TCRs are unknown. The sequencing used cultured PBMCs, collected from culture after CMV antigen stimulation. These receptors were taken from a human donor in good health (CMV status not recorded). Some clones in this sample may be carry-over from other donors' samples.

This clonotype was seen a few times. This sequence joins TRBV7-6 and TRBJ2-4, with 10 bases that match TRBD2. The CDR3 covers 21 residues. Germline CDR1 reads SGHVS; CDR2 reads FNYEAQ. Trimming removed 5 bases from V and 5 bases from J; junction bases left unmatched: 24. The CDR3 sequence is CASSPKAGLAGEGPLENIQYF. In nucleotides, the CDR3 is TGTGCCAGCAGCCCCAAGGCCGGCCTAGCGGGAGAGGGGCCCCTTGAAAACATTCAGTACTTC. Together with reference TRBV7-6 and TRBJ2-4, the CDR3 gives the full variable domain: GAGVSQSPRYKVTKRGQDVALRCDPISGHVSLYWYRQALGQGPEFLTYFNYEAQQDKSGLPNDRFSAERPEGSISTLTIQRTEQRDSAMYRCASSPKAGLAGEGPLENIQYFGAGTRLSVL.

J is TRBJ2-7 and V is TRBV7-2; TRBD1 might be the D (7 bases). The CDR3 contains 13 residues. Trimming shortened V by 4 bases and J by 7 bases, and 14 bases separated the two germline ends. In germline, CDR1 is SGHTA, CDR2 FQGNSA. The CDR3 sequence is CASSSTGTQEQYF. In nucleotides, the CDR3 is TGTGCCAGCAGCTCGACAGGGACTCAGGAGCAGTACTTC.

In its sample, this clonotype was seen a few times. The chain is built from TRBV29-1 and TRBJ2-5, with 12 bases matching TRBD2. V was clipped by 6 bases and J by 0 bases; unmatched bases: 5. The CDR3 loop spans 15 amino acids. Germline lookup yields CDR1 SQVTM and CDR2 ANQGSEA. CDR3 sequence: CSVGLAGRNQETQYF. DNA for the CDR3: TGCAGCGTCGGACTAGCGGGAAGAAACCAAGAGACCCAGTACTTC.

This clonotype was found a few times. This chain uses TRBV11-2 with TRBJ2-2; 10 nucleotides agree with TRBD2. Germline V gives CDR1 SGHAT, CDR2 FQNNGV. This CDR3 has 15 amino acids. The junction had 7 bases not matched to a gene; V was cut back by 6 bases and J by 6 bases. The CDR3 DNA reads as TGTGCCAGCAGGGGTCTAGCGGGAGAAGCCGGGGAGCTGTTTTTT. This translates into CASRGLAGEAGELFF.

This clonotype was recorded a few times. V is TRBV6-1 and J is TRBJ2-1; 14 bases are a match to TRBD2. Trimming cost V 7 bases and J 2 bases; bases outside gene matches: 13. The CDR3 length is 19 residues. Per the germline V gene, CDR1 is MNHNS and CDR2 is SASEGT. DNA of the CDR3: TGTGCCAGCAACGGGGGGGGGACTAGCGGGAGTTGGACCTACAATGAGCAGTTCTTC. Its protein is CASNGGGTSGSWTYNEQFF.

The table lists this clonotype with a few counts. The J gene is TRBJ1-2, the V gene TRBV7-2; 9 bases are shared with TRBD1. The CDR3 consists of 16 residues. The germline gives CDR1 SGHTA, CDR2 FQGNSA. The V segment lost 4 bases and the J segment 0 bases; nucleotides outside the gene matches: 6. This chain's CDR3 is CASSYRTGEANYGYTF. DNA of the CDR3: TGTGCCAGCAGCTATAGGACAGGGGAAGCTAACTATGGCTACACCTTC. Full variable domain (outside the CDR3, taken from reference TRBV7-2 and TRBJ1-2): GAGVSQSPSNKVTEKGKDVELRCDPISGHTALYWYRQSLGQGLEFLIYFQGNSAPDKSGLPSDRFSAERTGGSVSTLTIQRTQQEDSAVYLCASSYRTGEANYGYTFGSGTRLTVV.

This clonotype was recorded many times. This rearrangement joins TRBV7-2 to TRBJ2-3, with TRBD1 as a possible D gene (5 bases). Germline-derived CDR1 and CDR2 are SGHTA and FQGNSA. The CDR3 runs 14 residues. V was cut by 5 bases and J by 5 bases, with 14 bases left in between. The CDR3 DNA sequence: TGTGCCAGCAGCCCTTATAGGGGCCAAGATACGCAGTATTTT. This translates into CASSPYRGQDTQYF.

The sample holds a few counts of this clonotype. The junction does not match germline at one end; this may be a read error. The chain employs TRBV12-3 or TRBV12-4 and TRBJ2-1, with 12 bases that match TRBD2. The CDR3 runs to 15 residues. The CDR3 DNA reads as TGTGCCAGCAGTCTAGCGGGGGGGTGGGGAAATGAGCAGTTCTTC. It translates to CASSLAGGWGNEQFF.

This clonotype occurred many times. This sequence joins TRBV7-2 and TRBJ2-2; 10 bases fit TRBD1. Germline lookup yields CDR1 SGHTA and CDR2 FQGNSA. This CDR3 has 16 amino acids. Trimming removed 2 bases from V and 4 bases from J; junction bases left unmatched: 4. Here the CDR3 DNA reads TGTGCCAGCAGCTTAAGGGGACAGGGGATCACCGGGGAGCTGTTTTTT. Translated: CASSLRGQGITGELFF.